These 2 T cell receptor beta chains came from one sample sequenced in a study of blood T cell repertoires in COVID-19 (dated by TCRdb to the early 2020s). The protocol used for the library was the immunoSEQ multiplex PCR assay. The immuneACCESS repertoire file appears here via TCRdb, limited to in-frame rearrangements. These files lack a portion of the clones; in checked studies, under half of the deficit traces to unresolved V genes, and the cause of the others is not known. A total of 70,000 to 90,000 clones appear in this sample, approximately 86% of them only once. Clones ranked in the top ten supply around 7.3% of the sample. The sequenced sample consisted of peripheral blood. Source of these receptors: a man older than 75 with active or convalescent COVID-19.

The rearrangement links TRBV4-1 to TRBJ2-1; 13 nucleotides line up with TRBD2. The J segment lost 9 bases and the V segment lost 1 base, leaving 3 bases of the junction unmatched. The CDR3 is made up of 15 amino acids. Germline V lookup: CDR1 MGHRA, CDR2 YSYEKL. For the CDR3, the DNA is TGCGCCAGCAGCCAAGGACTAGCGGGAGGTTCTGAGCAGTTCTTC. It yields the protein CASSQGLAGGSEQFF.

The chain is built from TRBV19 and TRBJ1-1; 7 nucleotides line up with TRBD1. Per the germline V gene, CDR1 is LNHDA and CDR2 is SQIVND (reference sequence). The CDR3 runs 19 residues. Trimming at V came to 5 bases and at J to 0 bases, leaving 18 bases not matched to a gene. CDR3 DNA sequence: TGTGCCAGTAGTCTACCTTTGGCAAGCTACAGGGGCATGAACACTGAAGCTTTCTTT. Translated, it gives CASSLPLASYRGMNTEAFF. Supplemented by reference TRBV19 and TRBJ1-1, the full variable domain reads DGGITQSPKYLFRKEGQNVTLSCEQNLNHDAMYWYRQDPGQGLRLIYYSQIVNDFQKGDIAEGYSVSREKKESFPLTVTSAQKNPTAFYLCASSLPLASYRGMNTEAFFGQGTRLTVV.